This T cell receptor beta chain was retrieved from a study of blood T cells in healthy people across ages. Study observations and caveats: Long-lived and aged donors differed, with more naive CD4+ cells and higher diversity in the long-lived. Observed TCR beta diversity showed a strong correlation with the percentage of naive T cells as measured by flow cytometry. The unknown donor CMV status may have confounded expanded clonotype changes.

The second PCR ran about 7 to 12 cycles with a sample-barcoded 5' primer and J-beta primers. TCRdb reanalysed the 5' RACE reads using MiXCR and keeps one entry per CDR3 protein. Among under 1,000,000 distinct CDR3 sequences listed, 36% were seen once. Comments on this clonotype: Its antigen remains unidentified.

This CDR3 is 17 amino acids long. CDR1 is LGHNA and CDR2 is YSLEER in the germline V gene. V was pared by 0 bases and J by 4 bases, with 19 bases between. The specimen was blood. The sequence was collected from a man aged 18-30 years in good health. The V call is TRBV4-3, the J call TRBJ2-7; D unresolved. The CDR3 DNA reads TGCGCCAGCAGCCAAGATCGGAGCCCCTTAACAAGATACGAGCAGTACTTC. Its translation is CASSQDRSPLTRYEQYF.